A single T cell receptor beta chain is shown here with its context. The antigen remains undetermined. The record originates from a study of blood T cells in healthy people across ages. General study findings and limits: Both naive CD4+ cell counts and diversity were greater in long-lived donors than in aged donors. The unsorted PBMCs prevented any conclusive comparison of naive versus antigen-experienced cells. Naive T cell percentage strongly correlated with TCR beta diversity.

Combining a sample-barcoded 5' primer with a J-beta primer mix, a second PCR ran for 7 to 11 cycles. Every single cDNA molecule received a tag from a template-switch adaptor with 12 random nucleotides. TCRdb recomputed calls from the 5' RACE reads with MiXCR, one row per CDR3 protein. The table lists approximately 800,000 distinct CDR3 sequences, around 36% of them singletons. The germline V and J ends were trimmed by 6 bases and 13 bases, with 22 bases remaining between them. Germline values: CDR1 SQVTM, CDR2 ANQGSEA. There are 13 residues in the CDR3. The sequenced sample consisted of blood. The receptor comes from a man between 18 and 35 years old in good health. This chain uses TRBV29-1 with TRBJ2-1; D possibly matches TRBD1 or TRBD2 (5 bases each). CDR3 region: CSVTGGGRETQFF. CDR3 bases: TGCAGCGTGACTGGTGGGGGTCGAGAGACCCAGTTCTTC.